This paragraph covers one T cell receptor beta chain sequence. V shed 2 bases and J 0 bases; nucleotides not matched to a gene: 18. Germline V gene sequence: CDR1 MDHEN, CDR2 SYDVKM. The CDR3 sequence is 21 residues long. Data came from immunoSEQ multiplex PCR; TCRdb stores just in-frame clones and leaves some out. The sample includes under 200,000 clones, 65% to 90% of them seen just once. The source of the sample is a study of blood T cell repertoires in COVID-19. The sample taken for sequencing was peripheral blood. The receptor comes from a man between 60 and 70 years old with acute or convalescent COVID-19. This sequence joins TRBV28 and TRBJ2-3, with 9 positions matching TRBD1. The CDR3 is CASSLTGGASFFPFSTDTQYF. As DNA, the CDR3 is TGTGCCAGCAGTTTAACAGGGGGCGCCTCCTTTTTCCCGTTTAGCACAGATACGCAGTATTTT.